This T cell receptor (beta chain) was sequenced in a study of blood T cell repertoires in COVID-19. As for the study in general: Sources were T cells, B-cell-depleted T cells, or PBMCs; the material itself was cDNA or gDNA.

There are 15 residues in the CDR3. Germline CDR1 is SGDLS and CDR2 is YYNGEE. V lost 4 bases, J lost 4 bases, and 6 bases stayed unmatched. Original data processing: By means of reference gene primer amplification, nucleated cell counts were estimated. The assay was immunoSEQ multiplex PCR, and TCRdb's table has in-frame clones only and misses some. D and trimming come from the DNA, and the V and J calls and clone size come from that table. The table shows more than 200,000 clones, with around 84% occurring only once. The study drew participants aged about 18 to 89 years from fewer than 30 US areas. Donors were grouped by their self-reported clinical history.

Sequenced input: PBMCs or T cells enriched from blood (not recorded which). The J gene is TRBJ1-2, the V gene TRBV9, with TRBD1 matching over 11 bases. The clonotype was recovered from a man aged 40-55 years who had recovered from COVID-19. CDR3 in amino acids: CASSQTGQGVYGYTF. The CDR3 DNA is TGTGCCAGCAGCCAAACGGGACAGGGGGTCTATGGCTACACCTTC.